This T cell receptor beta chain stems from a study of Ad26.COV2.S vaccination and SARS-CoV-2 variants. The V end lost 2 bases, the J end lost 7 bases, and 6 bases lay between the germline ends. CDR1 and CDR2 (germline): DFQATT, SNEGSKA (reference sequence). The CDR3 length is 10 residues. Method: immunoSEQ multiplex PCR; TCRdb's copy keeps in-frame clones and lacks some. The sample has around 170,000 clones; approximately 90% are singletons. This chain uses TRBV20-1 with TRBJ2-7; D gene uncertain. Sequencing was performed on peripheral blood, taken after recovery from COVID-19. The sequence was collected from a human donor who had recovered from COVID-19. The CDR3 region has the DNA TGCAGTGCTAGACACCGGGAGCAGTACTTC. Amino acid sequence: CSARHREQYF.